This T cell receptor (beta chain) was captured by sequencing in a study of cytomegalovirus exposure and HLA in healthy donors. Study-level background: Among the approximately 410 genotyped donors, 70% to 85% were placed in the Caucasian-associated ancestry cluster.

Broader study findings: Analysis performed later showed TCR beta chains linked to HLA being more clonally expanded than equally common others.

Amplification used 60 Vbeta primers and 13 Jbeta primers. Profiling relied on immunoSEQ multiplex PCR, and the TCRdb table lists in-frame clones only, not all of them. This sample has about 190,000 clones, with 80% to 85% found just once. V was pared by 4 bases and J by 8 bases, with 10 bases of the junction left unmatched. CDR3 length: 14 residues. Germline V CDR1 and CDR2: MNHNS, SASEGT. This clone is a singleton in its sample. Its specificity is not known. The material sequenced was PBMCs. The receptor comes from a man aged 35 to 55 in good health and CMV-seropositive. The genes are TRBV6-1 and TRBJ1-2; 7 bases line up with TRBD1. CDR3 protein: CASSAPPGGRGYTF. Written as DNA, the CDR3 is TGTGCCAGCAGTGCTCCCCCAGGGGGTCGAGGCTACACCTTC.